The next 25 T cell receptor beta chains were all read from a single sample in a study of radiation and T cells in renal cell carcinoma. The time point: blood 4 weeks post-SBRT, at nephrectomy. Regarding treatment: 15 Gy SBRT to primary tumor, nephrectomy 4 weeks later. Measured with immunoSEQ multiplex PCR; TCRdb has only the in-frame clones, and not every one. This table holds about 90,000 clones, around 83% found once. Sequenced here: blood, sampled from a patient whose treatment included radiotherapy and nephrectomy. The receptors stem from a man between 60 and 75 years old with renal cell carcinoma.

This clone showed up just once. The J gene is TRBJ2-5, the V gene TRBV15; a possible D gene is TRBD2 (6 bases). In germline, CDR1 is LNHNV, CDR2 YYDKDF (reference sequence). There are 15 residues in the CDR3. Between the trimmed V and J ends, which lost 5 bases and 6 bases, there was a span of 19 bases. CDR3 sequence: CATSGPGTLVKTQYF. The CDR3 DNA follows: TGTGCCACCAGCGGTCCCGGGACTCTGGTGAAGACCCAGTACTTC.

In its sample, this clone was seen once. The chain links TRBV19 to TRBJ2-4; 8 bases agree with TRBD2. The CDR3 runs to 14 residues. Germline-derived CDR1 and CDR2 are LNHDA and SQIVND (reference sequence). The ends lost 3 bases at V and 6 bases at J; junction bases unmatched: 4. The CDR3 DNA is TGTGCCAGTAGTATTCAGACTAGCGTAAACATTCAGTACTTC. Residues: CASSIQTSVNIQYF.

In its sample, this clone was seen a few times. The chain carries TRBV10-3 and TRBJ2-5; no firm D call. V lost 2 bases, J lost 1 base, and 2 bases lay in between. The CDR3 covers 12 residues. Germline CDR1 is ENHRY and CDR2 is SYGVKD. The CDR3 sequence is CAISEPQETQYF. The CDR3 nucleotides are TGTGCCATCAGTGAGCCCCAAGAGACCCAGTACTTC.

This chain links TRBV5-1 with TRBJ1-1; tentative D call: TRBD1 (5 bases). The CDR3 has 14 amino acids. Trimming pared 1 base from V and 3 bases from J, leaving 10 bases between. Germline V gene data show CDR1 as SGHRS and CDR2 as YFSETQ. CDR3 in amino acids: CASSLRRGDTEAFF. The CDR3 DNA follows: TGCGCCAGCAGCTTGAGACGGGGGGACACTGAAGCTTTCTTT.

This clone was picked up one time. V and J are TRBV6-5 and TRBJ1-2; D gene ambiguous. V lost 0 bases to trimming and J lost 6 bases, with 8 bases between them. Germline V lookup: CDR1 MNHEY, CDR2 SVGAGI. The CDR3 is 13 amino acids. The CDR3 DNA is TGTGCCAGCAGTTACTCGACGGGCCATGGCTACACCTTC. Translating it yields CASSYSTGHGYTF.

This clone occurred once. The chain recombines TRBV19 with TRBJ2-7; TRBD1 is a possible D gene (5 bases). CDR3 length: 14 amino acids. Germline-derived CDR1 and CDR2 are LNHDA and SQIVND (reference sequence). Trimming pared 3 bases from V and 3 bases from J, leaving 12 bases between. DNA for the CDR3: TGTGCCAGTAGTATGGGCAGGGTCAACTACGAGCAGTACTTC. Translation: CASSMGRVNYEQYF. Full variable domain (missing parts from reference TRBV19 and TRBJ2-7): DGGITQSPKYLFRKEGQNVTLSCEQNLNHDAMYWYRQDPGQGLRLIYYSQIVNDFQKGDIAEGYSVSREKKESFPLTVTSAQKNPTAFYLCASSMGRVNYEQYFGPGTRLTVT.

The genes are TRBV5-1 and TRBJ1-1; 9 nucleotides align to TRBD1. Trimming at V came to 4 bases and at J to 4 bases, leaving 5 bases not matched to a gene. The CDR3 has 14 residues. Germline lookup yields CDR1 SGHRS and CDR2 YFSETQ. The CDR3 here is CASSGGTGSTEAFF. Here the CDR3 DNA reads TGCGCCAGCAGCGGGGGGACAGGGAGCACTGAAGCTTTCTTT.

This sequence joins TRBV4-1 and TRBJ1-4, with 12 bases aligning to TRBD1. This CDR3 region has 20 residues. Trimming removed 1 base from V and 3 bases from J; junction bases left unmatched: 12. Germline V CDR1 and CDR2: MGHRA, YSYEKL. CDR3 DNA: TGCGCCAGCAGCCAAGTGGGGGGACAGGGGGCCCTCTTTGCTAATGAAAAACTGTTTTTT. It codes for CASSQVGGQGALFANEKLFF.

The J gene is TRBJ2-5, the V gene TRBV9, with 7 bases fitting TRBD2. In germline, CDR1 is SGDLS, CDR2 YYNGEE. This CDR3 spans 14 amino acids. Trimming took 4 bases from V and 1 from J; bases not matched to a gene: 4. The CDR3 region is CASSPRGVQETQYF. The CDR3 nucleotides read TGTGCCAGCAGCCCCCGGGGGGTCCAAGAGACCCAGTACTTC.

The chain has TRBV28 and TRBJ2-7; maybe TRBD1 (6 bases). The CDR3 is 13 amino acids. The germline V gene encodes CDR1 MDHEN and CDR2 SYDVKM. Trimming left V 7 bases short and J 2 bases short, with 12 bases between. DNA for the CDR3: TGTGCCAGCACCCCGGGACATACCTACGAGCAGTACTTC. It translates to CASTPGHTYEQYF. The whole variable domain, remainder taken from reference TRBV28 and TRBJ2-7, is DVKVTQSSRYLVKRTGEKVFLECVQDMDHENMFWYRQDPGLGLRLIYFSYDVKMKEKGDIPEGYSVSREKKERFSLILESASTNQTSMYLCASTPGHTYEQYFGPGTRLTVT.

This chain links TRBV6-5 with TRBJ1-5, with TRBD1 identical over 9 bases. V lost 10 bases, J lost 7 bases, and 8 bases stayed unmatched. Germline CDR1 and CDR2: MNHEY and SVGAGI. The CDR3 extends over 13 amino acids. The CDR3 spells CATLQGAGQPQHF. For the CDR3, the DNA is TGTGCCACCCTACAGGGGGCAGGGCAGCCCCAGCATTTT.

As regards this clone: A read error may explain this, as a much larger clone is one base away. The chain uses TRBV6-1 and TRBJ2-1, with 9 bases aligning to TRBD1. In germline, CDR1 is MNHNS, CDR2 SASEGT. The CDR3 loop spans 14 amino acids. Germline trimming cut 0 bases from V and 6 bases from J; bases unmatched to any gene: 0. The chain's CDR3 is CASSEATGGNEQFF. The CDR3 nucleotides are TGTGCCAGCAGTGAAGCGACAGGGGGCAATGAGCAGTTCTTC.

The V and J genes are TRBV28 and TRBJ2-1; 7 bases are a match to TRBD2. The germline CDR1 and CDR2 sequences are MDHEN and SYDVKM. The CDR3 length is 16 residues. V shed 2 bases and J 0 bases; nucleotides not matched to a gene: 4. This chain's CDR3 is CASSLERGYSYNEQFF. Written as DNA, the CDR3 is TGTGCCAGCAGTTTAGAGCGGGGTTACTCCTACAATGAGCAGTTCTTC.

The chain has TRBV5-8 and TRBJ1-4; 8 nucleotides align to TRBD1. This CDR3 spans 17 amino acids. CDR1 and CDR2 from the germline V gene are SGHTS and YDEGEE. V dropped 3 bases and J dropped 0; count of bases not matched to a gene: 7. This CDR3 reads CASSYGTGVATNEKLFF. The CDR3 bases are TGTGCCAGCAGCTACGGGACAGGAGTTGCAACTAATGAAAAACTGTTTTTT. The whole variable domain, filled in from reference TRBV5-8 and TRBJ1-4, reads EAGVTQSPTHLIKTRGQQATLRCSPISGHTSVYWYQQALGLGLQFLLWYDEGEERNRGNFPPRFSGRQFPNYSSELNVNALELEDSALYLCASSYGTGVATNEKLFFGSGTQLSVL.

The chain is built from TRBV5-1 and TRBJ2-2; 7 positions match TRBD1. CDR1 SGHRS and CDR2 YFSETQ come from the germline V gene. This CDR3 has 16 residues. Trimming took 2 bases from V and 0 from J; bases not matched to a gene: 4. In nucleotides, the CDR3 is TGCGCCAGCAGCTTAGGGACAGCTACGAACACCGGGGAGCTGTTTTTT. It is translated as CASSLGTATNTGELFF.

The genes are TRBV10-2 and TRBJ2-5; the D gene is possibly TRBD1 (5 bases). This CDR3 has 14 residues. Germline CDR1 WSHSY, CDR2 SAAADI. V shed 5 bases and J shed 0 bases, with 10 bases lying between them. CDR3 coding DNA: TGCGCCAGCAGTTCCCCAGGGTACCAAGAGACCCAGTACTTC. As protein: CASSSPGYQETQYF.

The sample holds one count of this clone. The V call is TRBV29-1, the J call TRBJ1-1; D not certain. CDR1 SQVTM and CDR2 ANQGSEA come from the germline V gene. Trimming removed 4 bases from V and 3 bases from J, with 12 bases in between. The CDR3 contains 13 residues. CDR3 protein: CSVAKEGDTEAFF. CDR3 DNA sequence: TGCAGCGTTGCTAAGGAGGGAGACACTGAAGCTTTCTTT.

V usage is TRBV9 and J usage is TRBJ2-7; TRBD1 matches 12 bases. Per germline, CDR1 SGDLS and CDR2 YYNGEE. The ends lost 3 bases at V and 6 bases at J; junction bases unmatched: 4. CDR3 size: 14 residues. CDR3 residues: CASSAGTGGGEQYF. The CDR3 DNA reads TGTGCCAGCAGCGCCGGGACAGGGGGCGGCGAGCAGTACTTC.

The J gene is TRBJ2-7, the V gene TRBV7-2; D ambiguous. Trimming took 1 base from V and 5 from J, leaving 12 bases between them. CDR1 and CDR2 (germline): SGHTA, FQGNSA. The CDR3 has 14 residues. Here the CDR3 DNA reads TGTGCCAGCAGCTTAGTTGGTGGGTCCCACGAGCAGTACTTC. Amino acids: CASSLVGGSHEQYF.

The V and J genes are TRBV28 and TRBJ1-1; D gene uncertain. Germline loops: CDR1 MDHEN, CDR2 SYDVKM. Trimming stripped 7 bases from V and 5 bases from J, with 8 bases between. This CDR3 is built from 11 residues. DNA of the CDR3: TGTGCCAGCACTTACGGGACTGAAGCTTTCTTT. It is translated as CASTYGTEAFF. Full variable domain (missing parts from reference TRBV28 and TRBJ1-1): DVKVTQSSRYLVKRTGEKVFLECVQDMDHENMFWYRQDPGLGLRLIYFSYDVKMKEKGDIPEGYSVSREKKERFSLILESASTNQTSMYLCASTYGTEAFFGQGTRLTVV.

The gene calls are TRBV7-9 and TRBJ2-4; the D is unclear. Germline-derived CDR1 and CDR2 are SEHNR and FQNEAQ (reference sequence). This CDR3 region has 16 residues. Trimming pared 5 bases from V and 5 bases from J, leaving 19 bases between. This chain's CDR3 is CASSPMGSEIENIQYF. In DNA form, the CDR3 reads TGTGCCAGCAGCCCCATGGGCAGTGAAATAGAAAACATTCAGTACTTC.

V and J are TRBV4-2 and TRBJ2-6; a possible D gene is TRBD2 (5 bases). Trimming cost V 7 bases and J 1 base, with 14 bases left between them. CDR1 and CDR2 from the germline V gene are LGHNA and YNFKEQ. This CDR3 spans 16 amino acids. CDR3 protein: CASKPGGESGANVLTF. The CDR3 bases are TGTGCCAGCAAACCCGGTGGGGAGTCTGGGGCCAACGTCCTGACTTTC.

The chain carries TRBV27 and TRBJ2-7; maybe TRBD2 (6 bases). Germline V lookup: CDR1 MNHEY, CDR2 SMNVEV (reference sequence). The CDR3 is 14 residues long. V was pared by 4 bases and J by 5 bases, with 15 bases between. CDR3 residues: CASSSLTGVNEQYF. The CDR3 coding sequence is TGTGCCAGCAGTTCCCTTACGGGGGTCAACGAGCAGTACTTC.

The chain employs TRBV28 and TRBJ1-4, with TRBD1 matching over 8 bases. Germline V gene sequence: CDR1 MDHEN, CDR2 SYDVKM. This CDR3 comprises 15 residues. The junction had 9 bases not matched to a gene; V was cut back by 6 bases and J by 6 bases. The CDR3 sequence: CASRPHRGGDEKLFF. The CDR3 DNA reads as TGTGCCAGCAGACCCCACAGGGGGGGGGATGAAAAACTGTTTTTT.

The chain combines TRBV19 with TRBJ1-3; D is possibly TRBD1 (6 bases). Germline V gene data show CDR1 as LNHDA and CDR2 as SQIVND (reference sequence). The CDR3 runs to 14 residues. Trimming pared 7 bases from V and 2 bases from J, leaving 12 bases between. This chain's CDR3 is CASNYGQTGNTIYF. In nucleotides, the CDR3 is TGTGCCAGTAATTACGGACAGACTGGAAACACCATATATTTT.